This TCR beta chain was profiled in a study of control samples from healthy donors and cancer patients. Assay used: immunoSEQ multiplex PCR; TCRdb lists only in-frame clones, some missing. In the table there are about 110,000 clones, 70% to 85% of which are singletons. V lost 1 base to trimming and J lost 4 bases; unmatched junction nucleotides: 7. The germline gives CDR1 SEHNR, CDR2 FQNEAQ (reference sequence). The CDR3 runs 16 residues. V and J are TRBV7-9 and TRBJ1-2, with 9 bases matching TRBD1. The sequence was obtained from a man younger than 35 in good health. The sample was blood. Written as DNA, the CDR3 is TGTGCCAGCAGCTTAGGACGGGACAGGGTCAGCTATGGCTACACCTTC. It specifies CASSLGRDRVSYGYTF.